These 20 T cell receptor beta chains originate from one sample sequenced in a study of identical twins. TCRdb called the 5' RACE reads again in MiXCR, with one record for every CDR3 protein. This table has roughly 350,000 distinct CDR3 sequences, roughly an eighth appearing once. These data were also reused for a study on yellow fever vaccine responses in identical twins.

The sequencing input was CD8+ T cells sorted from blood. The receptor source for this set is a woman aged 18 to 35 in good health.

The V call is TRBV6-5, the J call TRBJ2-1; D is unclear. There are 15 residues in the CDR3. V was trimmed by 4 bases and J by 1 base, leaving 11 bases between them. From germline, CDR1 is MNHEY and CDR2 SVGAGI. This CDR3 is CASSLSRWSYNEQFF. The CDR3, as DNA: TGTGCCAGCAGTTTATCTAGGTGGTCCTACAATGAGCAGTTCTTC.

This clonotype was observed a handful of times. J is TRBJ1-2 and V is TRBV2; TRBD1 is a possible D gene (6 bases). The V end lost 4 bases, the J end lost 4 bases, and 16 bases lay between the germline ends. This CDR3 region has 15 residues. Germline assignment: CDR1 SNHLY and CDR2 FYNNEI. CDR3 coding DNA: TGTGCCAGCAGTGGGTTCCCAGGGGTTGGCTATGGCTACACCTTC. This sequence encodes CASSGFPGVGYGYTF.

This chain uses TRBV6-1 with TRBJ1-4, with 7 bases matching TRBD1. The CDR3 spans 14 residues. V trimming: 7 bases; J trimming: 0 bases; junction bases outside the gene matches: 2. Germline V gene sequence: CDR1 MNHNS, CDR2 SASEGT. The CDR3 protein is CASTGGTTNEKLFF. CDR3 coding DNA: TGTGCCAGCACAGGGGGAACAACTAATGAAAAACTGTTTTTT.

This clonotype was picked up many times. V gene TRBV24-1 combines with J gene TRBJ1-5; tentative D call: TRBD1 (5 bases). The CDR3 is 13 amino acids. The germline V gene has CDR1 KGHDR and CDR2 SFDVKD. V shed 5 bases and J shed 6 bases, with 10 bases lying between them. For the CDR3, the DNA is TGTGCCACCAGTGCATGGGGGATTCAGCCCCAGCATTTT. Amino acids: CATSAWGIQPQHF.

The chain recombines TRBV9 with TRBJ1-1; no clear D. The CDR3 loop spans 13 amino acids. The germline V gene encodes CDR1 SGDLS and CDR2 YYNGEE. Trimming stripped 1 base from V and 3 bases from J, with 7 bases between. CDR3 sequence: CASSVPAYTEAFF. The CDR3 DNA is TGTGCCAGCAGCGTACCGGCTTACACTGAAGCTTTCTTT.

The chain joins TRBV12-3 or TRBV12-4 to TRBJ2-1, with 7 bases identical to TRBD2. The V and J ends lost 3 bases and 5 bases, in that order; junction bases with no gene match: 7. The CDR3 is made up of 15 amino acids. This CDR3 is CASSFRAGWDNEQFF. CDR3 bases: TGTGCCAGCAGTTTCAGAGCGGGGTGGGACAATGAGCAGTTCTTC.

This clonotype was seen ten or more times. The chain is built from TRBV12-3 or TRBV12-4 and TRBJ2-3; possible D gene TRBD2, 6 bases. With 1 base removed from V and 6 bases from J, the gap between germline ends came to 11 bases. The CDR3 sequence is 14 residues long. The CDR3 spells CASSLGAGGDTQYF. CDR3 nucleotides: TGTGCCAGCAGTTTAGGGGCTGGGGGGGATACGCAGTATTTT.

For the CDR3, the DNA is TGTGCCAGCACCCTGGCGGGAAACTACTACAATGAGCAGTTCTTC. Translated: CASTLAGNYYNEQFF. This rearrangement joins TRBV11-1 to TRBJ2-1; the D gene is possibly TRBD2 (6 bases). In germline, CDR1 is SGHAT, CDR2 FQDESV (reference sequence). The V and J ends lost 7 bases and 3 bases respectively, with 16 bases between them. The CDR3 has 15 residues. Combining the CDR3 with reference TRBV11-1 and TRBJ2-1 gives the whole variable domain EAEVAQSPRYKITEKSQAVAFWCDPISGHATLYWYRQILGQGPELLVQFQDESVVDDSQLPKDRFSAERLKGVDSTLKIQPAELGDSAMYLCASTLAGNYYNEQFFGPGTRLTVL.

The gene calls are TRBV6-2 or TRBV6-3 and TRBJ2-2; a possible D gene is TRBD2 (5 bases). CDR3 length equals 16 residues. V was clipped by 6 bases and J by 0 bases, with 14 bases between them. CDR1 and CDR2 from the germline V gene are MNHEY and SVGEGT. The CDR3 coding sequence is TGTGCCAGCAGATCTCTAGCAGCTACGAACACCGGGGAGCTGTTTTTT. Protein sequence: CASRSLAATNTGELFF.

The CDR3 is CASTSGVHNEQFF. DNA of the CDR3: TGTGCCAGTACTTCAGGGGTCCACAATGAGCAGTTCTTC. The chain uses TRBV27 and TRBJ2-1, with D tentatively TRBD1 (6 bases). The CDR3 totals 13 residues. Deletions cut 9 bases from V and 5 bases from J, with 14 bases between. Germline V gives CDR1 MNHEY, CDR2 SMNVEV (reference sequence).

This rearrangement joins TRBV7-9 to TRBJ2-1, with 9 bases matching TRBD2. This CDR3 region has 16 residues. The V and J ends lost 4 bases and 4 bases, in that order; junction bases with no gene match: 8. CDR1 and CDR2 (germline): SEHNR, FQNEAQ (reference sequence). The CDR3 DNA reads TGTGCCAGCAGCTCGTCTAGCGGGATGAGGTACAATGAGCAGTTCTTC. It encodes CASSSSSGMRYNEQFF.

There are a few counts of this clonotype. The chain links TRBV24-1 to TRBJ2-1; 7 nucleotides agree with TRBD2. V gave up 3 bases and J gave up 10 bases; unmatched junction bases: 5. This CDR3 spans 13 amino acids. Germline-derived CDR1 and CDR2 are KGHDR and SFDVKD. CDR3 DNA sequence: TGTGCCACCAGTGATGCCGGTAGCGGGGAGCAGTTCTTC. This encodes CATSDAGSGEQFF.

This clonotype was found many times. V is TRBV12-3 or TRBV12-4 and J is TRBJ1-5; possibly TRBD1 for D (5 bases). CDR3 length: 12 amino acids. V shed 6 bases and J shed 6 bases, with 9 bases lying between them. This chain's CDR3 is CASRDGGQPQHF. The DNA for the CDR3 is TGTGCCAGCAGAGACGGGGGTCAGCCCCAGCATTTT.

This clonotype was seen many times. V and J are TRBV7-9 and TRBJ2-7; 8 bases match TRBD2. Trimming took 5 bases from V and 6 from J; bases not matched to a gene: 6. Germline assignment: CDR1 SEHNR and CDR2 FQNEAQ (reference sequence). The CDR3 spans 13 residues. The CDR3 sequence: CASSPLTSGEQYV. In nucleotides, the CDR3 is TGTGCCAGCAGCCCCCTTACTAGCGGCGAGCAGTACGTC.

This clonotype appeared a few times. The chain recombines TRBV4-1 with TRBJ2-1, with 12 bases matching TRBD2. The CDR3 is 15 amino acids. The V gene end was trimmed by 1 base and the J gene end by 9 bases; junction bases not matched to a gene: 4. Germline loops: CDR1 MGHRA, CDR2 YSYEKL. CDR3 loop: CASSQASGGAGEQFF. CDR3 DNA: TGCGCCAGCAGCCAAGCTAGCGGGGGGGCCGGTGAGCAGTTCTTC.

The chain combines TRBV28 with TRBJ2-3; maybe TRBD2 (7 bases). Trimming left V 3 bases short and J 2 bases short, with 18 bases between. The germline V gene has CDR1 MDHEN and CDR2 SYDVKM. This CDR3 region has 17 residues. The CDR3: CASSFDGGPQDTDTQYF. In DNA, the CDR3 is TGTGCCAGCAGTTTCGACGGGGGGCCCCAAGACACAGATACGCAGTATTTT.

This clonotype was found many times. The chain carries TRBV5-1 and TRBJ2-7; the match to TRBD1 covers 10 bases. The CDR3 length is 14 residues. Germline V gives CDR1 SGHRS, CDR2 YFSETQ. Losses at the gene ends were 3 bases for V and 3 bases for J; bases not matched to a gene: 3. CDR3 DNA sequence: TGCGCCAGCAGCTGGGGGACAGGGGACTACGAGCAGTACGTC. It codes for CASSWGTGDYEQYV.

This clonotype turned up a few times. The chain has TRBV2 and TRBJ2-5; D is uncertain. The V end was cut by 8 bases, the J end by 0 bases, with 10 bases between. Germline assignment: CDR1 SNHLY and CDR2 FYNNEI. This CDR3 is 13 amino acids long. The CDR3 here is CASDRIDQETQYF. The CDR3 bases are TGTGCCAGCGATCGGATAGACCAAGAGACCCAGTACTTC.

This clonotype was observed a single time. The rearrangement uses TRBV29-1 and TRBJ1-4; D may be TRBD1 (5 bases). Trimming stripped 4 bases from V and 7 bases from J, with 19 bases between. The germline V gene encodes CDR1 SQVTM and CDR2 ANQGSEA. This CDR3 is built from 15 residues. CDR3 amino acids: CSVVPGRETGEKLFF. The CDR3 DNA is TGCAGCGTTGTTCCGGGACGGGAAACGGGTGAAAAACTGTTTTTT. Combining the CDR3 with reference TRBV29-1 and TRBJ1-4 gives the whole variable domain SAVISQKPSRDICQRGTSLTIQCQVDSQVTMMFWYRQQPGQSLTLIATANQGSEATYESGFVIDKFPISRPNLTFSTLTVSNMSPEDSSIYLCSVVPGRETGEKLFFGSGTQLSVL.

This clonotype was found a few times. This chain joins TRBV5-1 and TRBJ2-1; 7 bases are a match to TRBD2. Per germline, CDR1 SGHRS and CDR2 YFSETQ. V shed 1 base and J 8 bases; nucleotides not matched to a gene: 6. The CDR3 length is 14 residues. The CDR3 here is CASSLWAGRDEQFF. The CDR3 bases are TGCGCCAGCAGCTTGTGGGCAGGGAGGGATGAGCAGTTCTTC.